This T cell receptor (beta chain) was recorded in a study of T cell changes during pregnancy in multiple sclerosis. Sequencing used immunoSEQ multiplex PCR; TCRdb keeps in-frame clones, though not all of them. The repertoire has 40,000 to 60,000 clones, roughly 94% of them found once; the top ten carry around 0.31%. The specimen comprised CD4+ T cells from peripheral blood mononuclear cells, sampled in the third trimester of pregnancy. This clonotype was obtained from a female donor with multiple sclerosis, enrolled in a pregnancy study.

CDR3 nucleotide sequence: TGTGCCAGCAGGGACAGCGCGAACACCGGGGAGCTGTTTTTT. Translating gives CASRDSANTGELFF. The chain employs TRBV2 and TRBJ2-2; perhaps TRBD1 as D (6 bases). The V gene lost 6 bases and the J gene lost 0 bases, with 8 bases spanning the gap. The CDR3 covers 14 residues. CDR1 and CDR2 from the germline V gene are SNHLY and FYNNEI.